These 17 T cell receptor beta chains came from one sample sequenced in a study of T cell changes during pregnancy in multiple sclerosis. The data were produced by immunoSEQ multiplex PCR, yet TCRdb's version contains in-frame clones alone and is incomplete. The sample shows 69,000 or so clones, roughly 92% of them seen only once. The sample consisted of peripheral blood, taken in the third trimester of pregnancy. The receptors were gathered from a female donor in good health, enrolled as a control in a pregnancy study.

The chain carries TRBV10-3 and TRBJ2-3; 9 nucleotides line up with TRBD2. Germline V gives CDR1 ENHRY, CDR2 SYGVKD. CDR3 size: 16 residues. The trim removed 10 bases at V and 5 bases at J, leaving 16 bases unmatched. The CDR3 spells CATQEGIAGVGDTQYF. The CDR3 bases are TGTGCCACACAGGAGGGGATAGCGGGGGTGGGAGATACGCAGTATTTT.

The genes are TRBV7-9 and TRBJ2-3, with a tentative D call TRBD1 (5 bases). CDR1 and CDR2 (germline): SEHNR, FQNEAQ (reference sequence). The V and J ends lost 3 bases and 5 bases respectively, with 12 bases between them. The CDR3 runs to 14 residues. The DNA of the CDR3 is TGTGCCAGCAGCTTGGAACAGGCAGGAGATACGCAGTATTTT. It yields the protein CASSLEQAGDTQYF.

CDR3 amino acids: CASRGLAGSSYNEQFF. In nucleotides, the CDR3 is TGTGCCAGCAGGGGTTTAGCGGGAAGCTCCTACAATGAGCAGTTCTTC. The V gene is TRBV2, the J gene TRBJ2-1, with 8 bases matching TRBD2. The CDR3 loop spans 16 amino acids. The germline V gene encodes CDR1 SNHLY and CDR2 FYNNEI. J gave up 0 bases and V 6 bases, and 7 bases lay outside the gene matches.

This chain joins TRBV28 and TRBJ2-7; TRBD1 matches at 8 bases. This CDR3 is 14 amino acids long. CDR1 is MDHEN, CDR2 SYDVKM, per germline. Trimming removed 7 bases from V and 1 base from J; junction bases left unmatched: 6. CDR3 protein: CASTWTGTSYEQYF. Written as DNA, the CDR3 is TGTGCCAGCACCTGGACAGGGACTTCCTACGAGCAGTACTTC.

This chain connects TRBV5-4 to TRBJ2-1; 11 bases agree with TRBD1. The V gene's germline CDR1 is SGHNT and CDR2 YYREEE (reference sequence). The CDR3 extends over 15 amino acids. Trimming removed 0 bases from V and 6 bases from J; junction bases left unmatched: 2. The CDR3 region has the DNA TGTGCCAGCAGCTTGGGGGGACAGGGGGGCAATGAGCAGTTCTTC. As protein: CASSLGGQGGNEQFF.

The genes are TRBV6-5 and TRBJ1-2; 8 nucleotides match TRBD1. This CDR3 region has 14 residues. Germline-derived CDR1 and CDR2 are MNHEY and SVGAGI. Trimming cost V 7 bases and J 5 bases; bases outside gene matches: 9. The CDR3 loop is CASNLQGAEYGYTF. CDR3 sequence (DNA): TGTGCCAGCAACCTCCAGGGGGCCGAGTATGGCTACACCTTC.

The chain joins TRBV5-1 to TRBJ1-6; 7 positions match TRBD1. From germline, CDR1 is SGHRS and CDR2 YFSETQ. V trimming: 6 bases; J trimming: 9 bases; junction bases outside the gene matches: 6. The CDR3 consists of 13 residues. CDR3 protein: CASKPGGGSPLHF. CDR3 sequence (DNA): TGCGCCAGCAAACCAGGGGGTGGTTCACCCCTCCACTTT.

V usage is TRBV7-9 and J usage is TRBJ1-1, with D uncertain. The germline V gene encodes CDR1 SEHNR and CDR2 FQNEAQ (reference sequence). The length of the CDR3 is 14 residues. The germline V and J ends were trimmed by 5 bases and 0 bases, with 10 bases remaining between them. CDR3 protein: CASSVTTMNTEAFF. The CDR3 coding sequence is TGTGCCAGCAGCGTAACGACAATGAACACTGAAGCTTTCTTT.

The rearrangement joins TRBV9 to TRBJ2-7; perhaps TRBD2 as D (5 bases). V was clipped by 3 bases and J by 3 bases, with 19 bases between them. Germline V gene sequence: CDR1 SGDLS, CDR2 YYNGEE. The CDR3 loop spans 16 amino acids. The CDR3 DNA follows: TGTGCCAGCAGCGACCCTCCCGGGGTAGTAGGCTACGAGCAGTACTTC. This translates into CASSDPPGVVGYEQYF.

This chain connects TRBV7-6 to TRBJ2-7; 8 positions agree with TRBD2. CDR1 and CDR2 (germline): SGHVS, FNYEAQ. After removal of 1 base from V and 7 bases from J, the junction contained 9 bases not matched to a gene. The CDR3 length is 15 residues. CDR3 nucleotides: TGTGCCAGCAGCTTAGAGACGGGAGGGGTTCGGGAGCAGTACTTC. This translates into CASSLETGGVREQYF.

V is TRBV9 and J is TRBJ2-5, with a weak D call TRBD2 (5 bases). V lost 2 bases and J lost 5, with 13 bases in between. This CDR3 comprises 14 residues. Germline V gene data show CDR1 as SGDLS and CDR2 as YYNGEE. CDR3 sequence (DNA): TGTGCCAGCAGCGTGAGGGTGGGAGAGGAGACCCAGTACTTC. Translation: CASSVRVGEETQYF.

The CDR3 DNA sequence: TGCGCCAGCAGCCAAGATGGGGGACTAGCGGGAGCCCAGCAGTTCTTC. This translates into CASSQDGGLAGAQQFF. The chain couples TRBV4-3 to TRBJ2-1; TRBD2 agrees at 14 bases. The CDR3 contains 16 residues. Germline CDR1 is LGHNA and CDR2 is YSLEER. Losses at the gene ends were 0 bases for V and 11 bases for J; bases not matched to a gene: 6.

The genes are TRBV11-2 and TRBJ2-1; TRBD2 is a possible D gene (5 bases). Deletions cut 3 bases from V and 4 bases from J, with 13 bases between. Germline loops: CDR1 SGHAT, CDR2 FQNNGV. The CDR3 totals 15 residues. CDR3 DNA sequence: TGTGCCAGCAGCTTTGGAGGTGGGAAATACAATGAGCAGTTCTTC. It specifies CASSFGGGKYNEQFF.

J is TRBJ1-5 and V is TRBV7-2; D perhaps matches TRBD1 (6 bases). The CDR3 contains 16 residues. V gave up 4 bases and J gave up 6 bases, with 19 bases separating them. Germline CDR1 SGHTA, CDR2 FQGNSA. The CDR3, as DNA: TGTGCCAGCAGCTCAAAAGGGGGAAGTACTAGTCAGCCCCAGCATTTT. It specifies CASSSKGGSTSQPQHF.

The rearrangement links TRBV28 to TRBJ2-1; D not resolved. The V end lost 7 bases, the J end lost 4 bases, and 11 bases lay between the germline ends. CDR1 is MDHEN, CDR2 SYDVKM, per germline. The CDR3 totals 13 residues. This CDR3 is CASTEETYNEQFF. The CDR3 DNA reads TGTGCCAGCACAGAGGAAACGTACAATGAGCAGTTCTTC.

The chain combines TRBV5-6 with TRBJ2-1; 9 nucleotides match TRBD2. Losses at the gene ends were 4 bases for V and 7 bases for J; bases not matched to a gene: 6. Germline assignment: CDR1 SGHDT and CDR2 YYEEEE. The CDR3 runs 14 residues. CDR3 bases: TGTGCCAGCAGCCCGAATAGCGGGAGAAATGAGCAGTTCTTC. The encoded protein is CASSPNSGRNEQFF.

V is TRBV6-1 and J is TRBJ1-6; D unresolved. The germline V gene encodes CDR1 MNHNS and CDR2 SASEGT. The CDR3 is 15 residues long. V lost 3 bases to trimming and J lost 13 bases, with 19 bases between them. The chain's CDR3 is CASSESSSSVMPLHF. DNA of the CDR3: TGTGCCAGCAGTGAGTCCTCGTCCTCAGTAATGCCCCTCCACTTT.